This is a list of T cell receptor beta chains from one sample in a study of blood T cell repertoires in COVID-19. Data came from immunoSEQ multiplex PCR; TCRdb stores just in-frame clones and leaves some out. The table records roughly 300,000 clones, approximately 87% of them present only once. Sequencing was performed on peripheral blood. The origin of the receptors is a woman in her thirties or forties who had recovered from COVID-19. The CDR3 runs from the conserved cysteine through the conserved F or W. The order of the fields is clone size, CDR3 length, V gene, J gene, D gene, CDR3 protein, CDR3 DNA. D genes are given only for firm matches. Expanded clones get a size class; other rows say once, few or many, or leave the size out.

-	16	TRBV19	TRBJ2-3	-	CASSRLSSGPPDTQYF	TGTGCCAGTAGTCGCTTGAGTAGCGGCCCGCCGGATACGCAGTATTTT
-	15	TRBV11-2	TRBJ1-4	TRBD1	CASSSAQGANEKLFF	TGTGCCAGCAGCTCAGCACAGGGGGCTAATGAAAAACTGTTTTTT
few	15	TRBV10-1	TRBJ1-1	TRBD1	CASSENRGGNTEAFF	TGCGCCAGCAGTGAGAACAGGGGAGGGAACACTGAAGCTTTCTTT
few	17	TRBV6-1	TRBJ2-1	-	CASSGPLIAGAYNEQFF	TGTGCCAGCAGTGGACCCCTTATCGCAGGCGCTTACAATGAGCAGTTCTTC
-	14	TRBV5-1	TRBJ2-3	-	CASSLGRGADTQYF	TGCGCCAGCAGCTTGGGCAGGGGCGCAGATACGCAGTATTTT
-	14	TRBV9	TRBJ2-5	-	CASSARGSPETQYF	TGTGCCAGCAGCGCCCGCGGATCTCCGGAGACCCAGTACTTC
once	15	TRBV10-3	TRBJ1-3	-	CAISEIAGLGNTIYF	TGTGCCATCAGTGAGATTGCAGGGCTCGGAAACACCATATATTTT
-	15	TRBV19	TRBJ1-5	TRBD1	CASSLGTGGNQPQHF	TGTGCCAGTAGTCTCGGGACAGGGGGCAATCAGCCCCAGCATTTT
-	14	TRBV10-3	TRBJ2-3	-	CAISESQGADTQYF	TGTGCCATCAGTGAGTCGCAAGGGGCAGATACGCAGTATTTT
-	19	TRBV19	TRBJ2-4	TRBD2	CASSRSGLAGGNAKNIQYF	TGTGCCAGTAGTAGATCGGGACTAGCGGGGGGCAACGCCAAAAACATTCAGTACTTC
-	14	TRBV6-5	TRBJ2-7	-	CASSYRERLNEQYF	TGTGCCAGCAGTTACCGGGAAAGGTTGAACGAGCAGTACTTC
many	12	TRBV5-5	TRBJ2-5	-	CASSLLRETQYF	TGTGCCAGCAGCTTGCTACGGGAGACCCAGTACTTC
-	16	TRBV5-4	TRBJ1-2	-	CASSLMVGQGGDGYTF	TGTGCCAGCAGCTTGATGGTAGGGCAGGGCGGCGATGGCTACACCTTC
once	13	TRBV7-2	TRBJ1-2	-	CASSSTRDNGYTF	TGTGCCAGCAGCTCGACGAGGGACAATGGCTACACCTTC
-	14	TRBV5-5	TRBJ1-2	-	CASSPPRVNYGYTF	TGTGCCAGCAGCCCCCCCCGGGTTAACTATGGCTACACCTTC
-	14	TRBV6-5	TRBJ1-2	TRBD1	CASRDRGANYGYTF	TGTGCCAGCAGAGACAGGGGAGCTAACTATGGCTACACCTTC
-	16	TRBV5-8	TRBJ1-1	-	CASSAPGALTPRGAFF	TGTGCCAGCAGCGCCCCAGGGGCCCTCACTCCCCGGGGAGCTTTCTTT
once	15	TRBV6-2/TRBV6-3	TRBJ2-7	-	CASSRIERGYYEQYF	TGTGCCAGCAGCCGAATTGAGAGGGGGTACTACGAGCAGTACTTC
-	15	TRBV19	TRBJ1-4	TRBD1	CASSPRRTGAEKLFF	TGTGCCAGTAGCCCCCGTAGGACAGGGGCTGAAAAACTGTTTTTT
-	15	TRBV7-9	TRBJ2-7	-	CASSAPHPEAYEQYF	TGTGCCAGCAGCGCGCCTCACCCCGAGGCCTACGAGCAGTACTTC
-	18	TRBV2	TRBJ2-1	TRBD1	CASSEALTGTGGRNEQFF	TGTGCCAGCAGTGAAGCTTTAACCGGGACAGGGGGAAGGAATGAGCAGTTCTTC
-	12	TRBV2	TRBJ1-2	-	CASSVEGRPYTF	TGTGCCAGCAGCGTCGAAGGGAGACCCTACACCTTC
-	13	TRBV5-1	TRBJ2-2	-	CASSPNTIGELFF	TGCGCCAGCAGCCCAAACACGATCGGGGAGCTGTTTTTT
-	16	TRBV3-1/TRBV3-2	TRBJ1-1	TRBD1	CASSQLWDRGHTEAFF	TGTGCCAGCAGCCAACTATGGGACAGGGGGCACACTGAAGCTTTCTTT